Here is one T cell receptor (beta chain) with its context. The target antigen is unknown. These data are taken from a study of cytotoxic CD8 clonotypes in ibrutinib-treated CLL. Assay: immunoSEQ multiplex PCR; the TCRdb copy retains only in-frame clones and omits some. The sample lists 190,000 or so clones, 72% occurring once. Study-level points and caveats: Public clonotypes (which were uncommon) either contracted or remained stable on treatment. Measured clonality at baseline was greater than in age-matched healthy donors and tracked with circulating CD8+ T-cell counts.

The sequenced sample was PBMCs, obtained after 24 months of ibrutinib treatment. This TCR was sampled from a human donor with chronic lymphocytic leukemia.

The CDR3 spells CASSSDRVNTEAFF. The CDR3 coding sequence is TGTGCCAGCAGTTCAGACAGAGTGAACACTGAAGCTTTCTTT. The rearrangement joins TRBV6-5 to TRBJ1-1, with TRBD1 as a possible D gene (5 bases). The ends were cut back, 4 bases at V and 0 bases at J, with 9 bases in the middle. Per the germline V gene, CDR1 is MNHEY and CDR2 is SVGAGI. The CDR3 has 14 amino acids.